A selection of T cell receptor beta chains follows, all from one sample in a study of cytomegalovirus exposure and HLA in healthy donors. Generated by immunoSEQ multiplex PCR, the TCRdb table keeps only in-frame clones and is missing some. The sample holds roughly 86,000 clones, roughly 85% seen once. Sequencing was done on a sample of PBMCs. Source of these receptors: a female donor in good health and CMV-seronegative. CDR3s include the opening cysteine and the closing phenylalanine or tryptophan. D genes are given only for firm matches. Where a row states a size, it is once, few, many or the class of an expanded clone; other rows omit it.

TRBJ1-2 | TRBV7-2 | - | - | TGTGCCAGCAGCTTACCTGGGGGGATAAACTATGGCTACACCTTC | CASSLPGGINYGYTF
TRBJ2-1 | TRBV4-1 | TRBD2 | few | TGCGCCAGCAGCCAAGATACGGGACTAGCGGGAGGGGAGCAGTTCTTC | CASSQDTGLAGGEQFF
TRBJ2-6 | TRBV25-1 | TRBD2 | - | TGTGCCAGCAGTCCGCGGGGGGGCCCCGGGGCCAACGTCCTGACTTTC | CASSPRGGPGANVLTF
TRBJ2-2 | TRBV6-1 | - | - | TGTGCCAGCACCTCGGCCGGGGAGCTGTTTTTT | CASTSAGELFF
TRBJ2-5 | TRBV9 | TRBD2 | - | TGTGCCAGCAGCCCGGGCGGGCTAGCGGGACGGGAGACCCAGTACTTC | CASSPGGLAGRETQYF
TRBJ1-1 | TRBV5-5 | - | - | TGTGCCAGCAGCTTAGCGTCTGGGGCCGCCCTGAACACTGAAGCTTTCTTT | CASSLASGAALNTEAFF
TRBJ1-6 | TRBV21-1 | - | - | TGTGCCAGCAGCAGAGCGGACAGGAATAATTCACCCCTCCACTTT | CASSRADRNNSPLHF
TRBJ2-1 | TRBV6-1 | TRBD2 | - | TGTGCCAGCAGTGGGGAACTAGCGGGGGACAATGAGCAGTTCTTC | CASSGELAGDNEQFF
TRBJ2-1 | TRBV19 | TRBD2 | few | TGTGCCAGTAGTCCGGGGTCTAGCGGGGGGGGTGAGCAGTTCTTC | CASSPGSSGGGEQFF
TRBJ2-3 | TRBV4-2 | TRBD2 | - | TGTGCCAGCAGCCAAAGTCCAGCGGGAGAGGTAGATACGCAGTATTTT | CASSQSPAGEVDTQYF
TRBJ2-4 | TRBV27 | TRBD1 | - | TGTGCCAGCAGGATACAGGGGGTCGGGCGGAACATTCAGTACTTC | CASRIQGVGRNIQYF